The 23 T cell receptor beta chains below were found in one sample sequenced in a study of vaccination and CD4 T cells after COVID-19. The Oncomine TCR Beta short-read assay was applied to DNA of cultured CD4+ T cells. One entry per CDR3 protein results from TCRdb running MiXCR on the PCR reads. The table includes tens of thousands of distinct CDR3 sequences, 64% detected once. For these TCRs, the target antigens are not known. Noted treatment: roughly ten-day PBMC culture with coronavirus spike peptide pools or control peptides (ViraFEST assay). The sample taken for sequencing was CD4+ T cells from blood, cultured in vitro. These receptors were obtained from a human donor who had recovered from COVID-19.

The V and J genes are TRBV28 and TRBJ1-6; 7 bases are a match to TRBD1. The CDR3 extends over 15 amino acids. The germline V gene has CDR1 MDHEN and CDR2 SYDVKM. V was pared by 7 bases and J by 0 bases, with 3 bases of the junction left unmatched. CDR3 DNA sequence: TGTGCCAGCATTTGGGACAGCTCCTATAATTCACCCCTCCACTTT. Protein product: CASIWDSSYNSPLHF.

The chain joins TRBV28 to TRBJ2-3; 8 bases are shared with TRBD2. Unmatched junction bases numbered 18, after V lost 7 bases and J lost 3 bases. Germline V gene data show CDR1 as MDHEN and CDR2 as SYDVKM. This CDR3 spans 18 amino acids. CDR3 region: CASNPHGLSGRGTDTQYF. CDR3 coding DNA: TGTGCCAGCAATCCCCACGGGTTAAGCGGGAGAGGGACAGATACGCAGTATTTT.

The V and J genes are TRBV7-2 and TRBJ1-1; D not certain. Between the trimmed V and J ends, which lost 0 bases and 6 bases, there was a span of 11 bases. CDR3 length: 14 amino acids. The germline CDR1 and CDR2 sequences are SGHTA and FQGNSA. The CDR3 reads CASSLATAPSEAFF. CDR3 sequence (DNA): TGTGCCAGCAGCTTAGCCACAGCACCCTCTGAAGCTTTCTTT.

The chain uses TRBV11-2 and TRBJ1-6, with 7 bases that match TRBD1. Germline lookup yields CDR1 SGHAT and CDR2 FQNNGV. The V gene end was trimmed by 3 bases and the J gene end by 8 bases; junction bases not matched to a gene: 13. The CDR3 consists of 17 residues. The CDR3 protein is CASSFRRGQSVDSPLHF. In nucleotides, the CDR3 is TGTGCCAGCAGCTTTCGGCGGGGACAGTCGGTTGATTCACCCCTCCACTTT.

This clonotype was recorded a few times. This chain uses TRBV6-1 with TRBJ1-5; D may be TRBD1 (6 bases). Germline assignment: CDR1 MNHNS and CDR2 SASEGT. The CDR3 extends over 12 amino acids. Deletions cut 7 bases from V and 6 bases from J, with 10 bases between. CDR3: CASKRGGQPQHF. For the CDR3, the DNA is TGTGCCAGCAAGAGGGGGGGTCAGCCCCAGCATTTT.

The genes are TRBV12-3 or TRBV12-4 and TRBJ1-5, with unresolved D. The CDR3 runs 15 residues. Trimming took off 5 bases at V and 4 bases at J, with 15 bases between the two ends. CDR3 in DNA: TGTGCCAGCAGTAACGCGAGGAGGGAGAATCAGCCCCAGCATTTT. Protein: CASSNARRENQPQHF.

A single count supports this clonotype. V and J are TRBV6-2 or TRBV6-3 and TRBJ2-7; perhaps TRBD1 as D (6 bases). The germline V gene encodes CDR1 MNHEY and CDR2 SVGEGT. V was cut by 8 bases and J by 0 bases, with 14 bases left in between. The CDR3 totals 14 residues. For the CDR3, the DNA is TGTGCCAGCGTGATGGGACACCGCTCCTACGAGCAGTACTTC. Its translation: CASVMGHRSYEQYF.

This chain joins TRBV10-3 and TRBJ2-7; TRBD1 is a possible D gene (6 bases). The CDR3 length is 14 residues. V was trimmed by 2 bases and J by 4 bases, leaving 12 bases between them. The germline CDR1 and CDR2 sequences are ENHRY and SYGVKD. The CDR3 region is CAISEPYRAYEQYF. CDR3 DNA: TGTGCCATCAGTGAGCCTTACAGGGCTTACGAGCAGTACTTC.

The rearrangement joins TRBV30 to TRBJ2-5; perhaps TRBD1 as D (5 bases). The CDR3 covers 16 residues. V lost 0 bases and J lost 4, with 18 bases in between. CDR1 GTSNPN and CDR2 SVGIG come from the germline V gene (reference sequence). The CDR3 is CAWSVRRGSFVETQYF. In DNA, the CDR3 is TGTGCCTGGAGTGTCAGAAGGGGTAGTTTTGTAGAGACCCAGTACTTC.

J is TRBJ1-2 and V is TRBV7-9; D is uncertain. From germline, CDR1 is SEHNR and CDR2 FQNEAQ (reference sequence). The CDR3 spans 13 residues. Between the trimmed V and J ends, which lost 0 bases and 8 bases, there was a span of 10 bases. The DNA of the CDR3 is TGTGCCAGCAGCTTAGCGTCCGACATGGGCTACACCTTC. Translated, it gives CASSLASDMGYTF.

The chain employs TRBV20-1 and TRBJ1-6, with TRBD1 matching 7 bases. The trim removed 3 bases at V and 5 bases at J, leaving 4 bases unmatched. Germline V gives CDR1 DFQATT, CDR2 SNEGSKA (reference sequence). The CDR3 length is 14 residues. In DNA, the CDR3 is TGCAGTGCTAGTTGGACAGGACATAATTCACCCCTCCACTTT. Translating it yields CSASWTGHNSPLHF.

This clonotype has only a few counts. This sequence joins TRBV5-4 and TRBJ1-2; D may be TRBD1 (6 bases). The germline V gene has CDR1 SGHNT and CDR2 YYREEE (reference sequence). The CDR3 totals 15 residues. Trimming took 4 bases from V and 6 from J, leaving 19 bases between them. The DNA of the CDR3 is TGTGCCAGCAGCCCCCTCGGGGGGGGCGGACATGGCTACACCTTC. Translating it yields CASSPLGGGGHGYTF.

In DNA, the CDR3 is TGTGCCAGCTGCAACCTGGCCCCGGGGAACAATGAGCAGTTCTTC. Protein sequence: CASCNLAPGNNEQFF. This chain joins TRBV6-2 or TRBV6-3 and TRBJ2-1; weak D call: TRBD2 (5 bases). Per germline, CDR1 MNHEY and CDR2 SVGEGT. V shed 8 bases and J shed 5 bases, with 19 bases lying between them. The CDR3 loop spans 15 amino acids.

This clonotype appeared a few times. V gene TRBV27 combines with J gene TRBJ2-2; 7 bases align to TRBD2. The CDR3 runs to 16 residues. The trim removed 2 bases at V and 3 bases at J, leaving 6 bases unmatched. The germline V gene encodes CDR1 MNHEY and CDR2 SMNVEV (reference sequence). CDR3 in amino acids: CASSLRAGRDTGELFF. The DNA for the CDR3 is TGTGCCAGCAGTTTAAGAGCGGGAAGGGACACCGGGGAGCTGTTTTTT.

V usage is TRBV28 and J usage is TRBJ2-1; the match to TRBD2 covers 7 bases. Trimming took 2 bases from V and 1 from J; bases not matched to a gene: 2. This CDR3 has 15 residues. Germline loops: CDR1 MDHEN, CDR2 SYDVKM. Here the CDR3 reads CASSLAGASYNEQFF. The CDR3 DNA reads TGTGCCAGCAGTTTAGCGGGAGCTTCCTACAATGAGCAGTTCTTC. Variable domain in full (rest from reference TRBV28 and TRBJ2-1): DVKVTQSSRYLVKRTGEKVFLECVQDMDHENMFWYRQDPGLGLRLIYFSYDVKMKEKGDIPEGYSVSREKKERFSLILESASTNQTSMYLCASSLAGASYNEQFFGPGTRLTVL.

This clonotype was detected a few times. The gene calls are TRBV6-1 and TRBJ2-6; 9 bases are shared with TRBD1. Germline V gene lookup returns CDR1 MNHNS and CDR2 SASEGT. The trim removed 6 bases at V and 0 bases at J, leaving 0 bases unmatched. This CDR3 contains 15 residues. The DNA for the CDR3 is TGTGCCAGCAGGACAGGGGGCTCTGGGGCCAACGTCCTGACTTTC. This codes for CASRTGGSGANVLTF.

This clonotype was detected a few times. The J gene is TRBJ2-7, the V gene TRBV12-3 or TRBV12-4; weak D call: TRBD2 (6 bases). This CDR3 is 15 amino acids long. The V end was cut by 5 bases, the J end by 3 bases, with 17 bases between. The CDR3 spells CASSRSRTTNYEQYF. The CDR3 DNA is TGTGCCAGCAGTCGAAGCCGGACTACCAACTACGAGCAGTACTTC.

The count of this clonotype is one. The V call is TRBV28, the J call TRBJ2-2; tentatively, D is TRBD1 (7 bases). Per the germline V gene, CDR1 is MDHEN and CDR2 is SYDVKM. Between the trimmed V and J ends, which lost 6 bases and 2 bases, there was a span of 19 bases. The CDR3 covers 17 residues. CDR3 loop: CASSLSFGGGNTGELFF. The CDR3 nucleotides are TGTGCCAGCAGCCTGTCTTTTGGAGGGGGCAACACCGGGGAGCTGTTTTTT.

The rearrangement links TRBV5-1 to TRBJ2-5; TRBD1 matches at 7 bases. V was pared by 3 bases and J by 4 bases, with 6 bases of the junction left unmatched. Germline V lookup: CDR1 SGHRS, CDR2 YFSETQ. The length of the CDR3 is 14 residues. The CDR3 DNA reads as TGCGCCAGCAGCTCGCGAGAGGGGGCAGAGACCCAGTACTTC. This gives the protein CASSSREGAETQYF.

This CDR3 is CASSLVALYNSPLHF. The CDR3 nucleotides are TGTGCCAGCAGCCTTGTGGCCCTCTATAATTCACCCCTCCACTTT. The chain combines TRBV5-5 with TRBJ1-6; D gene unclear. Germline V gene sequence: CDR1 SGHKS, CDR2 YYEKEE (reference sequence). This CDR3 spans 15 amino acids. Trimming pared 4 bases from V and 3 bases from J, leaving 11 bases between.

The chain employs TRBV30 and TRBJ1-6; 7 positions agree with TRBD1. The CDR3 covers 15 residues. With V trimmed by 3 bases and J by 9 bases, 11 bases remained unmatched. Germline values: CDR1 GTSNPN, CDR2 SVGIG (reference sequence). CDR3 loop: CAWREYGTALSPLHF. The CDR3 DNA is TGTGCCTGGAGAGAGTACGGGACAGCTCTTTCACCCCTCCACTTT.

The chain combines TRBV20-1 with TRBJ2-7; 7 nucleotides agree with TRBD1. Germline V lookup: CDR1 DFQATT, CDR2 SNEGSKA (reference sequence). With 6 bases clipped from V and 0 bases from J, the junction kept 5 bases outside the gene matches. There are 13 residues in the CDR3. In nucleotides, the CDR3 is TGCAGTGCCTGGGACAGAATCTCCTACGAGCAGTACTTC. This translates into CSAWDRISYEQYF.

This clonotype was seen once. The V call is TRBV6-5, the J call TRBJ2-1; D uncertain. V lost 1 base, J lost 0 bases, and 10 bases lay in between. CDR3 length equals 16 residues. Germline CDR1 is MNHEY and CDR2 is SVGAGI. The CDR3, as DNA: TGTGCCAGCAGTTACTTTGCGGTCAGCTCCTACAATGAGCAGTTCTTC. Translation: CASSYFAVSSYNEQFF.